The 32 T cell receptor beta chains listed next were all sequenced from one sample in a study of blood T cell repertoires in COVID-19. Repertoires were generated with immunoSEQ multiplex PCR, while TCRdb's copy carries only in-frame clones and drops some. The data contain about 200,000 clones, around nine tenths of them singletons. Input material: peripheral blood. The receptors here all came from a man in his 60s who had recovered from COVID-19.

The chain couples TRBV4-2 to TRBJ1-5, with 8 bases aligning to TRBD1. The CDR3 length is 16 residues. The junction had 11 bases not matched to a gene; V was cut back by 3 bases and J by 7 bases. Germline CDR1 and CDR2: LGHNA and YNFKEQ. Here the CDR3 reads CASSHPSGQGSQPQHF. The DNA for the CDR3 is TGTGCCAGCAGCCACCCTTCAGGACAGGGCAGCCAGCCCCAGCATTTT.

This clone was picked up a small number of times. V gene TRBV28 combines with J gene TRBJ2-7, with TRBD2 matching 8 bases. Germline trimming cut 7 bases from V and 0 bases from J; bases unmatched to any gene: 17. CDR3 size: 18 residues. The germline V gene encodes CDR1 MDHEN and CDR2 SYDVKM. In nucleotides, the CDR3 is TGTGCCAGCACCCCTTCCCCCGGGAGGGCAAGGAGCTCCTACGAGCAGTACTTC. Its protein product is CASTPSPGRARSSYEQYF.

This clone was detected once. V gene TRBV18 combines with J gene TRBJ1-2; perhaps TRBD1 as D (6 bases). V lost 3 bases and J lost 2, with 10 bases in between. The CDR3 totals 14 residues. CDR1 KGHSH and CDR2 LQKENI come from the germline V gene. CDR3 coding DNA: TGTGCCAGCTCACCTATGGACAGCAACTATGGCTACACCTTC. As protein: CASSPMDSNYGYTF.

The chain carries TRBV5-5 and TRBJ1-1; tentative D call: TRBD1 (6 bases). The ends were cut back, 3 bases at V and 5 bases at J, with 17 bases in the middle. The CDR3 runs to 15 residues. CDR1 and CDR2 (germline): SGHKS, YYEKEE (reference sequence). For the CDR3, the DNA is TGTGCCAGCAGCTCCCTGGGAGGGGGTAGGACTGAAGCTTTCTTT. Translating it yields CASSSLGGGRTEAFF.

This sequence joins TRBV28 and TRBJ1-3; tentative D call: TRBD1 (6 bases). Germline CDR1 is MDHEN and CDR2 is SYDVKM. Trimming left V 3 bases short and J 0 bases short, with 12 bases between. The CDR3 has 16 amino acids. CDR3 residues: CASSLSTGSSGNTIYF. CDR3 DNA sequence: TGTGCCAGCAGTTTGTCGACAGGTTCCTCTGGAAACACCATATATTTT.

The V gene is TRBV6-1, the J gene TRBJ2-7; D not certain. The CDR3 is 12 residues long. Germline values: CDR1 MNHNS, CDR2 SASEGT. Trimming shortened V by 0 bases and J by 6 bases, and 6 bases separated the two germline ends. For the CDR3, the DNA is TGTGCCAGCAGTGAAGCGCGCCCCGAGCAGTACTTC. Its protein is CASSEARPEQYF.

Here the CDR3 DNA reads TGTGCCAGTAGTATAGTTCTGGGCCTGGCTGAAGCTTTCTTT. It is translated as CASSIVLGLAEAFF. V gene TRBV19 combines with J gene TRBJ1-1; D gene unclear. Per germline, CDR1 LNHDA and CDR2 SQIVND (reference sequence). The CDR3 sequence is 14 residues long. Between the trimmed V and J ends, which lost 1 base and 6 bases, there was a span of 12 bases.

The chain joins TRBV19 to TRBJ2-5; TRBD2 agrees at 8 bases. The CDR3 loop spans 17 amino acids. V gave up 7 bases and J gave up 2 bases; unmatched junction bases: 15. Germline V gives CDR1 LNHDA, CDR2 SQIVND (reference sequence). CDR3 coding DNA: TGTGCCAGTACCCCGACGGGATCGGGAGGGATTCAAGAGACCCAGTACTTC. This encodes CASTPTGSGGIQETQYF.

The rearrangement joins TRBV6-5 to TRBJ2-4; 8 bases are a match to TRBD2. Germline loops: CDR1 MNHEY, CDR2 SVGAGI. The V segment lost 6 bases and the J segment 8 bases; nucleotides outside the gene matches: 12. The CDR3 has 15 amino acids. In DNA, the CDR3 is TGTGCCAGCAGCGCCTCCGGACTAGCTGGAGACATTCAGTACTTC. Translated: CASSASGLAGDIQYF.

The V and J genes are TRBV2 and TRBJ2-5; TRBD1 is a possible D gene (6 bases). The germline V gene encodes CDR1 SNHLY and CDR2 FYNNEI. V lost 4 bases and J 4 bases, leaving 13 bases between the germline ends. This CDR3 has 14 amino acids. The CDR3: CASSGTGNGETQYF. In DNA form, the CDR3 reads TGTGCCAGCAGTGGTACAGGGAATGGAGAGACCCAGTACTTC. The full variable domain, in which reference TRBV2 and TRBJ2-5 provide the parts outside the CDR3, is EPEVTQTPSHQVTQMGQEVILRCVPISNHLYFYWYRQILGQKVEFLVSFYNNEISEKSEIFDDQFSVERPDGSNFTLKIRSTKLEDSAMYFCASSGTGNGETQYFGPGTRLLVL.

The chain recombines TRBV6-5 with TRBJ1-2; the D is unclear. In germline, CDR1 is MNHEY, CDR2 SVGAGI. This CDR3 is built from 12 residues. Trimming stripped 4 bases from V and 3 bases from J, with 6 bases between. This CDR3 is CASSSGDYGYTF. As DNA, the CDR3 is TGTGCCAGCAGTTCCGGGGACTATGGCTACACCTTC.

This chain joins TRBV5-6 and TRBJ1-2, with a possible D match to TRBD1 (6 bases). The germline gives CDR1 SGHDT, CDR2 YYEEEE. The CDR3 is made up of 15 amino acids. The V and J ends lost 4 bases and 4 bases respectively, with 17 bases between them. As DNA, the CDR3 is TGTGCCAGCAGCCCAAATGAACAGGGCGGCTATGGCTACACCTTC. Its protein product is CASSPNEQGGYGYTF.

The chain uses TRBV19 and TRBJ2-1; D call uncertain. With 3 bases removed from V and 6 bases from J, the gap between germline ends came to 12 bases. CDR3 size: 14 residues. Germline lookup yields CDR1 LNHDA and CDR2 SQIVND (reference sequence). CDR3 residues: CASSMGPSINEQFF. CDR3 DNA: TGTGCCAGTAGTATGGGCCCCAGTATCAATGAGCAGTTCTTC. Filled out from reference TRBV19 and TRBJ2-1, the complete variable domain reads DGGITQSPKYLFRKEGQNVTLSCEQNLNHDAMYWYRQDPGQGLRLIYYSQIVNDFQKGDIAEGYSVSREKKESFPLTVTSAQKNPTAFYLCASSMGPSINEQFFGPGTRLTVL.

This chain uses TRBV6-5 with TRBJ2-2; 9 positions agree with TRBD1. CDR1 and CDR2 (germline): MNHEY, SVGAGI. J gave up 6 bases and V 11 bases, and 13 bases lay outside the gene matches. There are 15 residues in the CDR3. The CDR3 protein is CAAVPGQGRSGELFF. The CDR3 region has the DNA TGTGCCGCCGTACCGGGACAGGGAAGATCCGGGGAGCTGTTTTTT.

CDR3 amino acids: CASRLGQGTSGDYEQYF. The DNA of the CDR3 is TGTGCCAGCAGACTGGGACAGGGGACTAGCGGGGATTACGAGCAGTACTTC. The rearrangement links TRBV14 to TRBJ2-7, with 13 positions matching TRBD2. The germline CDR1 and CDR2 sequences are SGHDN and FVKESK. CDR3 length: 17 amino acids. After removal of 6 bases from V and 4 bases from J, the junction contained 12 bases not matched to a gene.

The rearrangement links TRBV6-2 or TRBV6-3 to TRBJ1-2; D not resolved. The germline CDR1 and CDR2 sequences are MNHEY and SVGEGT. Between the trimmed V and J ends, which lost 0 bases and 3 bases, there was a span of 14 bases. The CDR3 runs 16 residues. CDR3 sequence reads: CASSYSTRWSDYGYTF. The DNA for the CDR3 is TGTGCCAGCAGTTACTCAACGAGGTGGTCGGACTATGGCTACACCTTC.

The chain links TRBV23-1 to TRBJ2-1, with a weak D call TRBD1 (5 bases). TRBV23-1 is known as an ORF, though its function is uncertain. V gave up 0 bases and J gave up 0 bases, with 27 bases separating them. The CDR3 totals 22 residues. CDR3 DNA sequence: TGCGCCAGCAGTCAATCTTTTTTTTATCGGCAGGGCTACCATTTCTCCTACAATGAGCAGTTCTTC. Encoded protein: CASSQSFFYRQGYHFSYNEQFF.

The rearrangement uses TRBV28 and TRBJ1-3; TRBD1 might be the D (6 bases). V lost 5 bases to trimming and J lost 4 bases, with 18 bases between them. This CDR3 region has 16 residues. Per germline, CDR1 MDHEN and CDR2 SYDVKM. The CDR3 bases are TGTGCCAGCAGTACCTTGCGGGGGCGCGGAGGAAACACCATATATTTT. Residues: CASSTLRGRGGNTIYF.

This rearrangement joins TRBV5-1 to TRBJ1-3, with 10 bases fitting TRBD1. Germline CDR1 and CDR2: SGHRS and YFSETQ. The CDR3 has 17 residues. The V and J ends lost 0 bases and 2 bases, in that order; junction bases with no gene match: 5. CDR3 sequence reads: CASSLGNGQGAGNTIYF. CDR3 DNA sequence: TGCGCCAGCAGCTTGGGGAACGGACAGGGGGCTGGAAACACCATATATTTT.

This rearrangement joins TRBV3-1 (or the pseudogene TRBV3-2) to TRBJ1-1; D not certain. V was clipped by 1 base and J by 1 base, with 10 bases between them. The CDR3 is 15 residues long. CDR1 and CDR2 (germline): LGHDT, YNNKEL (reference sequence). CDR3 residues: CASSQVPGENTEAFF. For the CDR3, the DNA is TGTGCCAGCAGCCAAGTCCCGGGAGAGAACACTGAAGCTTTCTTT.

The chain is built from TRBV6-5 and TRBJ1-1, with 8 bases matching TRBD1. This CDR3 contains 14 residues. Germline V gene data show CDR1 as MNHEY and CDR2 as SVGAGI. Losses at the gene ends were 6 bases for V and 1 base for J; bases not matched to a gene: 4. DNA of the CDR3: TGTGCCAGCAGGCCAGGGGGCGCGAACACTGAAGCTTTCTTT. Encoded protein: CASRPGGANTEAFF.

The CDR3 DNA reads TGTGCCTGGGGGGTGGGGGGTAGCAATCAGCCCCAGCATTTT. Its translation: CAWGVGGSNQPQHF. V is TRBV30 and J is TRBJ1-5, with D tentatively TRBD1 (5 bases). The CDR3 totals 14 residues. From germline, CDR1 is GTSNPN and CDR2 SVGIG (reference sequence). Between the trimmed V and J ends, which lost 5 bases and 0 bases, there was a span of 11 bases.

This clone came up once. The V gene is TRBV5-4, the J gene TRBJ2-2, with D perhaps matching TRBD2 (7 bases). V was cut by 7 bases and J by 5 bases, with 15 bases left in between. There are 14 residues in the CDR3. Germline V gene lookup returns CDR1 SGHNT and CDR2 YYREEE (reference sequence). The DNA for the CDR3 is TGTGCCAGCGGATCCGGGGGGCAAACCGGGGAGCTGTTTTTT. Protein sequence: CASGSGGQTGELFF.

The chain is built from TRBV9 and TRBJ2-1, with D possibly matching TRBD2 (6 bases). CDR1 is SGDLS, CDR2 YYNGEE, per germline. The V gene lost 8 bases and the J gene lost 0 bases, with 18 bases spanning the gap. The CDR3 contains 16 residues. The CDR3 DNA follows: TGTGCCAGTCAAGCCCGTCGTAGCGGCTCCTACAATGAGCAGTTCTTC. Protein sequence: CASQARRSGSYNEQFF.

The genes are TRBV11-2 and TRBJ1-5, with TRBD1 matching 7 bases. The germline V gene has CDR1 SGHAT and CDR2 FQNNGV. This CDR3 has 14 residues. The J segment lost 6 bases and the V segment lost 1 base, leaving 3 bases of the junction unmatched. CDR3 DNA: TGTGCCAGCAGCTTAGTAGGGGGCGGTCAGCCCCAGCATTTT. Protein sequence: CASSLVGGGQPQHF.

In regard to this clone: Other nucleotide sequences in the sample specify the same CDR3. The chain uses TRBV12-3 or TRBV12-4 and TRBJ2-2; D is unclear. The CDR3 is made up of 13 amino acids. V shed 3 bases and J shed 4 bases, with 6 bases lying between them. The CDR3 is CASSFGGTGELFF. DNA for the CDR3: TGTGCCAGCAGTTTCGGTGGCACCGGGGAGCTGTTTTTT.

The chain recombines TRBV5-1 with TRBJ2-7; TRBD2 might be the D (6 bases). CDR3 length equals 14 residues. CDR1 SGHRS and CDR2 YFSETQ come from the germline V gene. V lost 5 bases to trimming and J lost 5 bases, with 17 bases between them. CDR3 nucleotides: TGCGCCAGCAGTCAACCCGGGAGCCTCAACGAGCAGTACTTC. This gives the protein CASSQPGSLNEQYF.

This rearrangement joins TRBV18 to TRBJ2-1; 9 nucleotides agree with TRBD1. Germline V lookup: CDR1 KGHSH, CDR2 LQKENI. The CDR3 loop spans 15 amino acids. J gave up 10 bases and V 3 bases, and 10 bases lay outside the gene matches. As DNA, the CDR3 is TGTGCCAGCTCACCTGGGGACAGGGTATGGGACGAGCAGTTCTTC. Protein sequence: CASSPGDRVWDEQFF.

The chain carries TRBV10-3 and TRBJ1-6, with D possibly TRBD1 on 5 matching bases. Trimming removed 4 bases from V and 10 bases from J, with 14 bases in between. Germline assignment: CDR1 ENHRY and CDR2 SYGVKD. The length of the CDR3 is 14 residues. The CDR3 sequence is CAISAEQGGSPLHF. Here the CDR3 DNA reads TGTGCCATCAGTGCGGAGCAGGGAGGCTCACCCCTCCACTTT.

Here the CDR3 reads CASSQNRDRGFYGYTF. The CDR3 bases are TGTGCCAGCAGCCAAAACCGGGACAGGGGTTTCTATGGCTACACCTTC. The chain couples TRBV6-2 or TRBV6-3 to TRBJ1-2; 10 nucleotides line up with TRBD1. J gave up 4 bases and V 6 bases, and 11 bases lay outside the gene matches. Germline V gene sequence: CDR1 MNHEY, CDR2 SVGEGT. CDR3 size: 16 residues.

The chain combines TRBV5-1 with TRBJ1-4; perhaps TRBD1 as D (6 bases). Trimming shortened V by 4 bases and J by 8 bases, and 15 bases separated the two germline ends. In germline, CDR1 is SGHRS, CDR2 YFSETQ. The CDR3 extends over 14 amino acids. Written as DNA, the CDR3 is TGCGCCAGCAGCAACTTCCCCGGACAGGAAAAACTGTTTTTT. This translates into CASSNFPGQEKLFF.

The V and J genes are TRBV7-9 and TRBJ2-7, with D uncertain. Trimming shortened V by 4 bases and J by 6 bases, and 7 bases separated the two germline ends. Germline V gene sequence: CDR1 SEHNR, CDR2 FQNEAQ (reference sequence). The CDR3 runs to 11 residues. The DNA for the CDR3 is TGTGCCAGCAGCTCGGCAGGCGAGCAGTACTTC. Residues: CASSSAGEQYF.